Below, one TCR beta chain is given with its context. This clonotype was seen only a few times. It lacks a known antigen. No much larger clone is present one base from it, and per-base qualities are unavailable. The data originate from a study. TCRdb records Illumina MiSeq as the sequencer. TCRdb trimmed the raw reads at Q25, called clones with MiXCR and kept productive beta chains. Every distinct CDR3 protein forms one entry, paired with its most common genes and DNA. This sample lists about 4,500 distinct CDR3 sequences; over 7.5% were detected once. The top ten clonotypes cover around 31% of the sample. This receptor was taken from a human donor with rheumatoid arthritis. What was sequenced was CD4+ T cells from peripheral blood.

The sequenced DNA is TGCAGTGCTAACTGGGGGCAGGGTATGGATACGCAGTATTTT. Its protein reads: CSANWGQGMDTQYF. Recombination connected TRBV20-1 to TRBJ2-3; the D gene is possibly TRBD1, with 6 bases matching. At the junction V is shortened by 4 bases and J by 6 bases, with 17 bases in between. CDR1 DFQATT and CDR2 SNEGSKA were looked up in the germline V gene (reference sequence). The CDR3 goes from the cysteine to the phenylalanine over 14 residues. Only the CDR3 DNA stays, 42 bases, in frame from base 1.